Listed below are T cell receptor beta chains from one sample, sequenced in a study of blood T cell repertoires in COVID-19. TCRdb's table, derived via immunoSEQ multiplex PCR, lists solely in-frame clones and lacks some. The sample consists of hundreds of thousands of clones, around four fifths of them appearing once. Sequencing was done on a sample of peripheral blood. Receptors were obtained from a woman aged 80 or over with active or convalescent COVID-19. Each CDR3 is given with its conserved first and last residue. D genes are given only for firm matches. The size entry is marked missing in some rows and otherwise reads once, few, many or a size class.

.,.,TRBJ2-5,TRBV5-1,TGCGCCAGCAGCTTGGGACAGGAAGGAGAGACCCAGTACTTC,CASSLGQEGETQYF
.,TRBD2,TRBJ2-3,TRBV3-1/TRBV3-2,TGTGCCAGCAGCCAAGTGACGGGACTAGCGGGATCCGGAGATACGCAGTATTTT,CASSQVTGLAGSGDTQYF
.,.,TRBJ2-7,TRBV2,TGTGCCAGCAGGGAGGAAACCTACGAGCAGTACTTC,CASREETYEQYF
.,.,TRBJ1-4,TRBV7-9,TGTGCCAGCAGCTCAATACAGGATGGTGAAAAACTGTTTTTT,CASSSIQDGEKLFF
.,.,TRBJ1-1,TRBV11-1,TGTGCCAGCAGCTTATTCCGGGACATAGAAGCTTTCTTT,CASSLFRDIEAFF
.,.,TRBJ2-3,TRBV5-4,TGTGCCAGCAGCTCCGACAACACAGATACGCAGTATTTT,CASSSDNTDTQYF
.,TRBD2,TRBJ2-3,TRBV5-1,TGCGCCAGCAGTCTTGCTCTAGCGGGGGGGACTAGCACAGATACGCAGTATTTT,CASSLALAGGTSTDTQYF
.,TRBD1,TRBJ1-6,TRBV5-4,TGTGCCAGCAGCTTGGGTCCAGGGGGATTTTCACCCCTCCACTTT,CASSLGPGGFSPLHF
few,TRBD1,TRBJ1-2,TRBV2,TGTGCCAGCAGTACGACAGGGGTTGGCTACACCTTC,CASSTTGVGYTF
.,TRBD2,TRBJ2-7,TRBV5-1,TGCGCCAGCAGCTCGGGACTAGCGGGAGGGCACAAGTACTTC,CASSSGLAGGHKYF